Reported below is one T cell receptor beta chain. Its antigen remains unidentified. This specimen comes from a study of Graves' ophthalmopathy and Graves' hyperthyroidism. Overall study results and limits: Ophthalmopathy was separated from stable hyperthyroidism by a 13-signature model with 87.88% sensitivity and 81.08% specificity. Most thyroid clonotypes expanded beyond 0.001 frequency were also found in blood.

The study amplified TCR beta CDR3 regions using RNA transcripts. The first-round RT-PCR employed HTBI primers together with the Qiagen OneStep RT-PCR kit. A multiplex PCR was then performed as the second round. TCRdb reanalysed the multiplex PCR reads using MiXCR and keeps one entry per CDR3 protein. Of 580,000 or so distinct CDR3 sequences in the sample, about two fifths were seen once. V gave up 6 bases and J gave up 4 bases; unmatched junction bases: 11. CDR1 is SEHNR and CDR2 is FQNEAQ in the germline V gene (reference sequence). The CDR3 length is 15 residues. The gene calls are TRBV7-9 and TRBJ1-1; TRBD1 aligns across 7 bases. The sequencing sample was made of peripheral blood or thyroid tissue (not recorded which). This receptor was taken from an adult man with Graves' hyperthyroidism. CDR3 sequence reads: CASSGLRGKITEAFF. The DNA for the CDR3 is TGTGCCAGCAGTGGACTCAGGGGGAAGATCACTGAAGCTTTCTTT.